The clone carrying this TCR beta chain has just one count. Other DNA sequences within the sample encode an identical CDR3. From germline, CDR1 is SGHRS and CDR2 YFSETQ. The CDR3 extends over 13 amino acids. The germline V and J ends were trimmed by 1 base and 2 bases, with 6 bases remaining between them. Data came from immunoSEQ multiplex PCR; TCRdb stores just in-frame clones and leaves some out. The sample contains 100,000 or so clones, around 84% of which appear only once. The entry originates in a study of radiotherapy plus CTLA-4 blockade in lung cancer. Ipilimumab CTLA-4 blockade and focal radiation were given to patients with chemo-refractory metastatic non-small-cell lung cancer.

This clonotype was sampled from a human donor with non-small cell lung cancer that progressed on radiotherapy plus ipilimumab. The chain recombines TRBV5-1 with TRBJ2-5; no firm D call. This sample comprised peripheral blood, obtained from a patient treated with radiotherapy plus ipilimumab. CDR3 loop: CASSLTPQETQYF. DNA for the CDR3: TGCGCCAGCAGCTTGACGCCGCAAGAGACCCAGTACTTC.